A selection of T cell receptor beta chains follows, all from one sample in a study of PD-L1 blockade in urothelial cancer. Sequenced by immunoSEQ multiplex PCR; TCRdb stores in-frame clones only, minus some. The sample lists nearly 45,000 clones, approximately 78% occurring once. The sequencing here drew on PBMCs, taken around atezolizumab (anti-PD-L1) treatment. The origin of the receptors is a man aged 60-69 years with urothelial cancer. Each CDR3 is given with its conserved first and last residue. The order of the fields is J gene, clone size, D gene, V gene, CDR3 protein, CDR3 DNA. A D gene is named only where the DNA matches it firmly. Clone size is not always given. Where it is, it says once, few, many or a class for expanded clones.

j_gene: TRBJ2-1
abundance: NA
d_gene: TRBD1
v_gene: TRBV14
CDR3aa: CASSPTGARNNEQFF
CDR3nt: TGTGCCAGCAGCCCGACAGGGGCGAGGAACAATGAGCAGTTCTTC

j_gene: TRBJ2-7
abundance: once
d_gene: NA
v_gene: TRBV5-1
CDR3aa: CASSLAMSRQNYEQYF
CDR3nt: TGCGCCAGCAGCTTGGCCATGTCGAGGCAGAACTACGAGCAGTACTTC

j_gene: TRBJ1-2
abundance: once
d_gene: NA
v_gene: TRBV5-1
CDR3aa: CASSASTTGGYTF
CDR3nt: TGCGCCAGCAGCGCGTCCACCACGGGAGGCTACACCTTC

j_gene: TRBJ1-2
abundance: NA
d_gene: TRBD1
v_gene: TRBV19
CDR3aa: CASSIGDRGSDGYTF
CDR3nt: TGTGCCAGTAGTATTGGGGACAGGGGGTCCGATGGCTACACCTTC

j_gene: TRBJ1-4
abundance: NA
d_gene: NA
v_gene: TRBV5-1
CDR3aa: CASSLERANEKLFF
CDR3nt: TGCGCCAGCAGCTTGGAGAGGGCTAATGAAAAACTGTTTTTT

j_gene: TRBJ2-7
abundance: NA
d_gene: NA
v_gene: TRBV2
CDR3aa: CASSDEGRSSYEQYF
CDR3nt: TGTGCCAGCAGTGATGAAGGGAGGAGCTCCTACGAGCAGTACTTC

j_gene: TRBJ2-2
abundance: few
d_gene: TRBD2
v_gene: TRBV2
CDR3aa: CAVPGLAGTGELFF
CDR3nt: TGTGCCGTCCCTGGACTAGCGGGCACCGGGGAGCTGTTTTTT

j_gene: TRBJ1-2
abundance: few
d_gene: NA
v_gene: TRBV4-1
CDR3aa: CASSQEGATGGYSGYTF
CDR3nt: TGCGCCAGCAGCCAAGAGGGGGCGACAGGAGGATACAGCGGCTACACCTTC

j_gene: TRBJ2-7
abundance: NA
d_gene: TRBD1
v_gene: TRBV5-6
CDR3aa: CASSSGQYEQYF
CDR3nt: TGTGCCAGCAGCTCGGGACAGTACGAGCAGTACTTC

j_gene: TRBJ2-1
abundance: NA
d_gene: NA
v_gene: TRBV28
CDR3aa: CASSPPEANYNEQFF
CDR3nt: TGTGCCAGCAGTCCACCCGAGGCGAACTACAATGAGCAGTTCTTC

j_gene: TRBJ1-1
abundance: NA
d_gene: TRBD1
v_gene: TRBV5-4
CDR3aa: CASSLGLRDRGTEAFF
CDR3nt: TGTGCCAGCAGCCTGGGGCTCCGGGACAGGGGCACTGAAGCTTTCTTT

j_gene: TRBJ2-7
abundance: NA
d_gene: NA
v_gene: TRBV19
CDR3aa: CASSRGNYEQYF
CDR3nt: TGTGCCAGTAGTCGCGGGAACTACGAGCAGTACTTC

j_gene: TRBJ2-2
abundance: few
d_gene: NA
v_gene: TRBV19
CDR3aa: CASIAGVTGELFF
CDR3nt: TGTGCCAGTATCGCAGGGGTGACCGGGGAGCTGTTTTTT

j_gene: TRBJ1-1
abundance: NA
d_gene: TRBD1
v_gene: TRBV11-2
CDR3aa: CASSFSRGLGNTEAFF
CDR3nt: TGTGCCAGCAGCTTCTCCAGGGGGCTTGGGAACACTGAAGCTTTCTTT

j_gene: TRBJ2-2
abundance: once
d_gene: NA
v_gene: TRBV13
CDR3aa: CASSQTGGELFF
CDR3nt: TGTGCCAGCAGCCAGACTGGGGGGGAGCTGTTTTTT